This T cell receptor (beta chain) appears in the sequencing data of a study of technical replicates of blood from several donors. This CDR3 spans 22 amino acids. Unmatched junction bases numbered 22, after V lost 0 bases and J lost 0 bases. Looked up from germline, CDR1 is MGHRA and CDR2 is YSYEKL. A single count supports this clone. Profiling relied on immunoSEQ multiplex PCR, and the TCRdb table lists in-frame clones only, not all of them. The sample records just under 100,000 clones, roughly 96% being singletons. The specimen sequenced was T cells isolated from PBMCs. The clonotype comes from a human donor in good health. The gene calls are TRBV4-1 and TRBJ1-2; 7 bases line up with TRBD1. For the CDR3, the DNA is TGCGCCAGCAGCCAAGATCGATTGGGCGTGTATCACCGGGACAGCACTAACTATGGCTACACCTTC. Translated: CASSQDRLGVYHRDSTNYGYTF.